The sequence of this TCR beta chain was determined in a study of CD8+ T cells in alopecia areata. Study information: At a dose of 5 to 10 mg twice daily, oral tofacitinib was given to treated patients. Scalp area affected, as a percentage, set the severity score of treated patients. Regarding the study as a whole: Elevated clonality characterized lesional scalp relative to normal scalp, particularly in alopecia totalis/universalis.

In each case, RNA was isolated and then reverse transcribed into cDNA as the sequencing template. Generated by immunoSEQ multiplex PCR, the TCRdb table keeps only in-frame clones and is missing some. The repertoire holds 110,000 to 150,000 clones, with 50% to 65% as singletons. Treatment defined: oral pan-JAK inhibitor, 5-10 mg twice daily. T lymphocytes (CD4+ and CD8+) were sorted from PBMCs. There are a few counts of this clone. Its cognate antigen is unknown. V dropped 8 bases and J dropped 8; count of bases not matched to a gene: 8. The CDR3 extends over 12 amino acids. Looked up from germline, CDR1 is SQVTM and CDR2 is ANQGSEA.

This clonotype was obtained from a human donor with alopecia areata. The sample here was CD8+ T cells sorted from blood, taken at week 4, from a patient treated with tofacitinib. The V and J genes are TRBV29-1 and TRBJ1-1; 10 bases map to TRBD1. This chain's CDR3 is CSLLGQGGEAFF. The CDR3 DNA reads TGCAGCCTACTCGGACAGGGGGGGGAAGCTTTCTTT.